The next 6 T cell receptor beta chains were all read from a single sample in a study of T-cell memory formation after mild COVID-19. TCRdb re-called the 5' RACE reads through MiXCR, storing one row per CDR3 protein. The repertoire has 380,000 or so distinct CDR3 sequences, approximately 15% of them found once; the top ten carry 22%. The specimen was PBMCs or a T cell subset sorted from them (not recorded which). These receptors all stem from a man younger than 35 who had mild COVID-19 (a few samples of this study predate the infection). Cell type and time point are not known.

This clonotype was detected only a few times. CDR3 coding DNA: TGTGCCAGCAGCCGCTCGAAAGGGCGGGGACCAACTAATGAAAAACTGTTTTTT. Translation gives CASSRSKGRGPTNEKLFF. V gene TRBV7-6 combines with J gene TRBJ1-4; weak D call: TRBD1 (5 bases). V lost 5 bases to trimming and J lost 0 bases, with 19 bases between them. The germline V gene has CDR1 SGHVS and CDR2 FNYEAQ. This CDR3 is built from 18 residues.

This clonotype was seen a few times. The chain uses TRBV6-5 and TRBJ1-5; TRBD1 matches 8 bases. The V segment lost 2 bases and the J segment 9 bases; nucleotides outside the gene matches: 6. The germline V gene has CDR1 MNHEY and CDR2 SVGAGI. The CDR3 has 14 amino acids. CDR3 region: CASSYGQGALPQHF. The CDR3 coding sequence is TGTGCCAGCAGTTACGGGCAGGGGGCCCTGCCCCAGCATTTT.

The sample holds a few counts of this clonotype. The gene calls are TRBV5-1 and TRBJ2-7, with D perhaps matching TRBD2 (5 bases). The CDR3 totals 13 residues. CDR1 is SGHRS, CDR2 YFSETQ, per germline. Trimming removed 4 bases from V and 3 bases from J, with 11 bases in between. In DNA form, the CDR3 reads TGCGCCAGCAGCCTGGGGAGCCTCTACGAGCAGTACTTC. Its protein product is CASSLGSLYEQYF.

CDR3 loop: CSVEDPGTKEETQYF. The CDR3 bases are TGCAGCGTTGAAGACCCCGGGACTAAGGAAGAGACCCAGTACTTC. The rearrangement uses TRBV29-1 and TRBJ2-5; TRBD2 matches at 7 bases. This CDR3 has 15 amino acids. J lost 3 bases, V lost 0 bases, and 7 bases had no gene match. Germline CDR1 SQVTM, CDR2 ANQGSEA.

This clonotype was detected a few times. This chain's CDR3 is CASSTDRAGYTF. The CDR3 region has the DNA TGTGCCAGCAGCACGGACAGGGCGGGCTACACCTTC. The chain has TRBV7-9 and TRBJ1-2; 8 nucleotides agree with TRBD1. CDR3 size: 12 residues. Germline V gene lookup returns CDR1 SEHNR and CDR2 FQNEAQ (reference sequence). The ends lost 5 bases at V and 8 bases at J; junction bases unmatched: 4.

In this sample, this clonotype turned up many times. The CDR3 DNA sequence: TGTGCCAGCAGGGAAAATCCCGGACCTCCCTCCTACAATGAGCAGTTCTTC. It is translated as CASRENPGPPSYNEQFF. The J gene is TRBJ2-1, the V gene TRBV5-5; D remains ambiguous. The CDR3 sequence is 17 residues long. Trimming pared 5 bases from V and 0 bases from J, leaving 18 bases between. The V gene's germline CDR1 is SGHKS and CDR2 YYEKEE (reference sequence).